Listed here are 27 T cell receptor beta chains from one sample, sequenced in a study of blood T cell repertoires in COVID-19. Profiling relied on immunoSEQ multiplex PCR, and the TCRdb table lists in-frame clones only, not all of them. The sample contains 330,000 or so clones, 88% of which appear only once. The sequencing sample was made of PBMCs or T cells enriched from blood (not recorded which). These receptors all stem from a man aged 25 to 45 who had recovered from COVID-19.

This clone appeared once. The gene calls are TRBV6-5 and TRBJ2-5, with D possibly being TRBD1 (6 bases). The CDR3 is 14 amino acids. Trimming took 5 bases from V and 1 from J, leaving 11 bases between them. Germline V gene lookup returns CDR1 MNHEY and CDR2 SVGAGI. CDR3 residues: CASSLGTLQETQYF. DNA of the CDR3: TGTGCCAGCAGTCTCGGGACACTCCAAGAGACCCAGTACTTC.

This clone was counted once. The chain joins TRBV21-1 to TRBJ2-5; the D call in the table, TRBD1, was not verified against the DNA. TRBV21-1 is an annotated pseudogene. This CDR3 contains 17 residues. The CDR3 spells CASSKGGRGPGNVTQYF. The CDR3 nucleotides are TGTGCCAGCAGCAAAGGGGGCAGGGGGCCGGGGAATGTCACCCAGTACTTC.

This rearrangement joins TRBV18 to TRBJ1-6; maybe TRBD1 (5 bases). Trimming cost V 3 bases and J 7 bases, with 13 bases left between them. Germline assignment: CDR1 KGHSH and CDR2 LQKENI. The CDR3 extends over 15 amino acids. As DNA, the CDR3 is TGTGCCAGCTCACCTCTGATGGGGGGAAATTCACCCCTCCACTTT. Its protein is CASSPLMGGNSPLHF.

V is TRBV5-1 and J is TRBJ2-7; 8 bases are a match to TRBD1. The CDR3 is made up of 14 amino acids. The V gene end was trimmed by 0 bases and the J gene end by 2 bases; junction bases not matched to a gene: 1. The germline V gene encodes CDR1 SGHRS and CDR2 YFSETQ. This CDR3 reads CASSLAGGPYEQYF. CDR3 nucleotide sequence: TGCGCCAGCAGCTTGGCAGGGGGCCCCTACGAGCAGTACTTC.

V gene TRBV5-1 combines with J gene TRBJ2-7; D gene unclear. The V and J ends lost 0 bases and 2 bases respectively, with 12 bases between them. Germline CDR1 reads SGHRS; CDR2 reads YFSETQ. The CDR3 length is 15 residues. For the CDR3, the DNA is TGCGCCAGCAGCTTGGTTCCGCGGCCCGCCTACGAGCAGTACTTC. Its protein is CASSLVPRPAYEQYF.

J is TRBJ1-2 and V is TRBV29-1; 9 nucleotides match TRBD1. Germline values: CDR1 SQVTM, CDR2 ANQGSEA. The CDR3 is 14 residues long. The V segment lost 1 base and the J segment 6 bases; nucleotides outside the gene matches: 6. The CDR3 region is CSVEGGQGVDGYTF. The CDR3 region has the DNA TGCAGCGTTGAAGGGGGACAGGGCGTAGATGGCTACACCTTC.

V and J are TRBV6-5 and TRBJ2-1, with 7 nucleotides matching TRBD2. The CDR3 extends over 16 amino acids. V trimming: 2 bases; J trimming: 3 bases; junction bases outside the gene matches: 7. Germline CDR1 MNHEY, CDR2 SVGAGI. CDR3 region: CASSYGRSGVYNEQFF. DNA for the CDR3: TGTGCCAGCAGTTACGGGCGGAGCGGGGTCTACAATGAGCAGTTCTTC.

The chain combines TRBV10-3 with TRBJ2-1; no clear D. The CDR3 is made up of 12 amino acids. Germline V gene sequence: CDR1 ENHRY, CDR2 SYGVKD. Trimming took 4 bases from V and 8 from J, leaving 9 bases between them. The CDR3, as DNA: TGTGCCATCAGTGGTATTGACTATGAGCAGTTCTTC. Its translation: CAISGIDYEQFF.

The table lists this clone with a count of one. This sequence joins TRBV24-1 and TRBJ2-3; 7 positions agree with TRBD2. V lost 10 bases, J lost 0 bases, and 12 bases stayed unmatched. This CDR3 spans 16 amino acids. Germline-derived CDR1 and CDR2 are KGHDR and SFDVKD. The CDR3 loop is CATSRGLRSSTDTQYF. The CDR3 DNA follows: TGTGCCACTAGTCGGGGACTAAGATCTAGCACAGATACGCAGTATTTT.

Here the CDR3 reads CASSLVNRVRDNEQFF. CDR3 bases: TGTGCCAGCAGCTTAGTTAACAGGGTAAGGGACAATGAGCAGTTCTTC. The V call is TRBV7-8, the J call TRBJ2-1, with D perhaps matching TRBD1 (6 bases). V was trimmed by 1 base and J by 5 bases, leaving 15 bases between them. Germline-derived CDR1 and CDR2 are SGHVS and FQNEAQ. CDR3 length equals 16 residues.

The CDR3 here is CASSRGYTEAFF. DNA of the CDR3: TGTGCCAGCAGCAGGGGGTACACTGAAGCTTTCTTT. The chain carries TRBV12-3 or TRBV12-4 and TRBJ1-1; 7 nucleotides match TRBD1. The CDR3 is 12 amino acids. The V gene end was trimmed by 6 bases and the J gene end by 3 bases; junction bases not matched to a gene: 1.

This rearrangement joins TRBV27 to TRBJ2-3; D is unresolved. V lost 3 bases to trimming and J lost 2 bases, with 6 bases between them. The CDR3 runs 13 residues. The germline CDR1 and CDR2 sequences are MNHEY and SMNVEV (reference sequence). The CDR3 nucleotides read TGTGCCAGCAGTTTTCGACTCACAGATACGCAGTATTTT. Encoded protein: CASSFRLTDTQYF.

The rearrangement uses TRBV15 and TRBJ2-7; tentative D call: TRBD1 (5 bases). Germline V gene data show CDR1 as LNHNV and CDR2 as YYDKDF (reference sequence). Trimming left V 0 bases short and J 4 bases short, with 10 bases between. This CDR3 contains 14 residues. This CDR3 is CATSRDQGQYEQYF. In nucleotides, the CDR3 is TGTGCCACCAGCAGAGATCAGGGTCAGTACGAGCAGTACTTC.

The chain joins TRBV6-5 to TRBJ2-1; 8 nucleotides agree with TRBD1. The length of the CDR3 is 14 residues. CDR1 is MNHEY and CDR2 is SVGAGI in the germline V gene. Trimming took 2 bases from V and 9 from J; bases not matched to a gene: 6. The CDR3: CASSYPNGQGEQFF. CDR3 nucleotides: TGTGCCAGCAGTTACCCGAATGGACAGGGTGAGCAGTTCTTC.

This clone has only one observation. The chain links TRBV9 to TRBJ1-6; D is perhaps TRBD1 (6 bases). The CDR3 is 20 residues long. V lost 3 bases to trimming and J lost 10 bases, with 32 bases between them. Germline V gene data show CDR1 as SGDLS and CDR2 as YYNGEE. CDR3 in amino acids: CASSAKGGQGLGALESPLHF. The CDR3 DNA follows: TGTGCCAGCAGCGCAAAAGGGGGTCAGGGACTAGGGGCATTAGAATCACCCCTCCACTTT. Looking up the rest from reference TRBV9 and TRBJ1-6 gives the full variable domain: DSGVTQTPKHLITATGQRVTLRCSPRSGDLSVYWYQQSLDQGLQFLIQYYNGEERAKGNILERFSAQQFPDLHSELNLSSLELGDSALYFCASSAKGGQGLGALESPLHFGNGTRLTVT.

The chain is built from TRBV15 and TRBJ1-3, with TRBD1 identical over 10 bases. With 0 bases clipped from V and 3 bases from J, the junction kept 8 bases outside the gene matches. Looked up from germline, CDR1 is LNHNV and CDR2 is YYDKDF (reference sequence). The length of the CDR3 is 18 residues. As DNA, the CDR3 is TGTGCCACCAGCAGAGATCCCCTTGGGACAGGGGTTGGAAACACCATATATTTT. Translation: CATSRDPLGTGVGNTIYF.

The genes are TRBV6-5 and TRBJ1-2; D is undetermined. The CDR3 is 15 amino acids. V lost 0 bases to trimming and J lost 5 bases, with 13 bases between them. The V gene's germline CDR1 is MNHEY and CDR2 SVGAGI. CDR3 DNA: TGTGCCAGCAGTTACTCCGCAGATTCTGTTTATGGCTACACCTTC. This encodes CASSYSADSVYGYTF.

This rearrangement joins TRBV14 to TRBJ1-1; TRBD1 agrees at 7 bases. The CDR3 sequence is 18 residues long. Unmatched junction bases numbered 10, after V lost 0 bases and J lost 0 bases. Germline values: CDR1 SGHDN, CDR2 FVKESK. CDR3 sequence reads: CASSQDLGQFEMNTEAFF. For the CDR3, the DNA is TGTGCCAGCAGCCAAGATCTGGGACAGTTTGAGATGAACACTGAAGCTTTCTTT.

The V call is TRBV5-1, the J call TRBJ2-3; weak D call: TRBD1 (5 bases). Germline V gene data show CDR1 as SGHRS and CDR2 as YFSETQ. The CDR3 totals 16 residues. Trimming pared 0 bases from V and 2 bases from J, leaving 13 bases between. The CDR3 coding sequence is TGCGCCAGCAGCTTGGACAGGACCCTAATCACAGATACGCAGTATTTT. It yields the protein CASSLDRTLITDTQYF.

The chain has TRBV7-2 and TRBJ2-1; the match to TRBD1 covers 7 bases. Unmatched junction bases numbered 1, after V lost 4 bases and J lost 1 base. Germline CDR1 reads SGHTA; CDR2 reads FQGNSA. The CDR3 covers 14 residues. CDR3 sequence reads: CASSSQGSYNEQFF. CDR3 bases: TGTGCCAGCAGCTCACAGGGGTCCTACAATGAGCAGTTCTTC.

The CDR3 nucleotides read TGTGCCAGCTCACGGACAGGGGGCCAATCCTCGAACACCGGGGAGCTGTTTTTT. This translates into CASSRTGGQSSNTGELFF. The genes are TRBV18 and TRBJ2-2; 11 bases agree with TRBD1. Trimming cost V 4 bases and J 0 bases; bases outside gene matches: 7. The CDR3 consists of 18 residues. The germline V gene has CDR1 KGHSH and CDR2 LQKENI.

The chain couples TRBV3-1 (or the pseudogene TRBV3-2) to TRBJ2-5; 8 bases line up with TRBD2. V lost 0 bases, J lost 1 base, and 4 bases stayed unmatched. The CDR3 has 16 amino acids. CDR1 and CDR2 from the germline V gene are LGHDT and YNNKEL (reference sequence). The CDR3 loop is CASSQDPAGVQETQYF. CDR3 coding DNA: TGTGCCAGCAGCCAAGATCCAGCGGGGGTCCAAGAGACCCAGTACTTC.

The CDR3 spells CASSQQTGITGELFF. The DNA for the CDR3 is TGTGCCAGCAGCCAACAGACAGGGATCACCGGGGAGCTGTTTTTT. The chain uses TRBV14 and TRBJ2-2, with 7 bases identical to TRBD1. The CDR3 spans 15 residues. CDR1 is SGHDN and CDR2 is FVKESK in the germline V gene. V was pared by 2 bases and J by 4 bases, with 4 bases of the junction left unmatched.

The chain employs TRBV7-2 and TRBJ2-4; a weak D match, TRBD1 (6 bases). The CDR3 covers 16 residues. Trimming stripped 5 bases from V and 3 bases from J, with 17 bases between. Germline-derived CDR1 and CDR2 are SGHTA and FQGNSA. The CDR3 spells CASSRTGNGNKNIQYF. CDR3 nucleotide sequence: TGTGCCAGCAGCAGAACAGGGAATGGTAACAAAAACATTCAGTACTTC.

The chain carries TRBV14 and TRBJ2-1, with 9 bases lining up with TRBD1. In germline, CDR1 is SGHDN, CDR2 FVKESK. The CDR3 length is 15 residues. V dropped 3 bases and J dropped 9; count of bases not matched to a gene: 9. The CDR3 loop reads CASSQYGTGLSEQFF. The CDR3 nucleotides are TGTGCCAGCAGCCAGTACGGGACAGGGCTAAGTGAGCAGTTCTTC.

This chain uses TRBV24-1 with TRBJ1-1; no clear D. There are 12 residues in the CDR3. The germline V gene encodes CDR1 KGHDR and CDR2 SFDVKD. Trimming removed 8 bases at V and 5 bases at J, with 11 bases between. The DNA for the CDR3 is TGTGCCACCATGGGCAGTCGGACTGAAGCTTTCTTT. Protein: CATMGSRTEAFF.

V usage is TRBV5-6 and J usage is TRBJ2-1; D remains ambiguous. The ends were cut back, 1 base at V and 3 bases at J, with 5 bases in the middle. Germline CDR1 SGHDT, CDR2 YYEEEE. The length of the CDR3 is 13 residues. The CDR3 sequence: CASSLIHYNEQFF. The CDR3 DNA is TGTGCCAGCAGCTTGATCCACTACAATGAGCAGTTCTTC.